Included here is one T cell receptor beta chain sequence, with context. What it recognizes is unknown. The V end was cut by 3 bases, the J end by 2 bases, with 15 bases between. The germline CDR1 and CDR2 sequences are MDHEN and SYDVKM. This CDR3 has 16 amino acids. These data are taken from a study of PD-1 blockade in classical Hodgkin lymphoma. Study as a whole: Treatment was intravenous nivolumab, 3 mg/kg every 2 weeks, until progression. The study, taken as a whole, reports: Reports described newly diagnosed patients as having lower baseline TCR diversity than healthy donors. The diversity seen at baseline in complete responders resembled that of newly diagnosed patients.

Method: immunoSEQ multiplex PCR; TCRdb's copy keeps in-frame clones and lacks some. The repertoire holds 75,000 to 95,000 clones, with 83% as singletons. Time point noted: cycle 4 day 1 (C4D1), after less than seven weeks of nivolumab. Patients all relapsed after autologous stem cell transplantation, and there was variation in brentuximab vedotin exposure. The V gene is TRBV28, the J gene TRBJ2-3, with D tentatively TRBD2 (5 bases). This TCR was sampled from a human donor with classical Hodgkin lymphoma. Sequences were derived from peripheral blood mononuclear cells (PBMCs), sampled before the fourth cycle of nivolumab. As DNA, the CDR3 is TGTGCCAGCAGTTTTCTTGAGGGAGATTACACAGATACGCAGTATTTT. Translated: CASSFLEGDYTDTQYF.